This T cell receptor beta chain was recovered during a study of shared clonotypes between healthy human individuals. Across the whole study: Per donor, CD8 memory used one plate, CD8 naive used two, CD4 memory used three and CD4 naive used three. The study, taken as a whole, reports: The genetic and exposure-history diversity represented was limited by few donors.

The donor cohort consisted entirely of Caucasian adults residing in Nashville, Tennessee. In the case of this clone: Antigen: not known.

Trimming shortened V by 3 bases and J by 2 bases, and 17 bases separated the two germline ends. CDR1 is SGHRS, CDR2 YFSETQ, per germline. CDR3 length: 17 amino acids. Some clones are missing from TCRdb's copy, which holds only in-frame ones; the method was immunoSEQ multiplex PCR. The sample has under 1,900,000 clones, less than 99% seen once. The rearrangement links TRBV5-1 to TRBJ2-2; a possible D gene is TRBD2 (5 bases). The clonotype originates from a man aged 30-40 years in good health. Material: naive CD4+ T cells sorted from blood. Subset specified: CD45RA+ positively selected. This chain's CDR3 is CASSSPGLKVNTGELFF. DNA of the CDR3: TGCGCCAGCAGCTCACCGGGGTTAAAAGTCAACACCGGGGAGCTGTTTTTT.